This TCR beta chain comes out of a study of siplizumab effects on memory and regulatory T cells. Study-level results: Left unconfirmed was the suppressive function of proliferating Tregs from siplizumab cultures. Naive T cells looked more diverse than memory cells, and they looked like major contributors to the alloresponse. Mappable alloreactive CD4+ clones came from Treg cells about 65% of the time on average with siplizumab, against 26.9% in controls. Alloreactive sequences whose origin lay in unstimulated CD4+ memory cells were significantly reduced by siplizumab.

Clones were read by immunoSEQ multiplex PCR, and TCRdb kept only the in-frame ones, dropping some. The sample contains approximately 50,000 clones, over 85% of which appear only once. A remark on this clone: Antigen: not known.

Germline V gene lookup returns CDR1 MGHRA and CDR2 YSYEKL. The V gene lost 1 base and the J gene lost 3 bases, with 8 bases spanning the gap. This CDR3 region has 14 residues. This sequence originates from a human donor in good health. The rearrangement joins TRBV4-1 to TRBJ2-3; D is unresolved. Sequenced material: CD8+ T cells sorted from blood. CDR3 sequence: CASSQAPGTDTQYF. As DNA, the CDR3 is TGCGCCAGCAGCCAAGCGCCAGGTACAGATACGCAGTATTTT.